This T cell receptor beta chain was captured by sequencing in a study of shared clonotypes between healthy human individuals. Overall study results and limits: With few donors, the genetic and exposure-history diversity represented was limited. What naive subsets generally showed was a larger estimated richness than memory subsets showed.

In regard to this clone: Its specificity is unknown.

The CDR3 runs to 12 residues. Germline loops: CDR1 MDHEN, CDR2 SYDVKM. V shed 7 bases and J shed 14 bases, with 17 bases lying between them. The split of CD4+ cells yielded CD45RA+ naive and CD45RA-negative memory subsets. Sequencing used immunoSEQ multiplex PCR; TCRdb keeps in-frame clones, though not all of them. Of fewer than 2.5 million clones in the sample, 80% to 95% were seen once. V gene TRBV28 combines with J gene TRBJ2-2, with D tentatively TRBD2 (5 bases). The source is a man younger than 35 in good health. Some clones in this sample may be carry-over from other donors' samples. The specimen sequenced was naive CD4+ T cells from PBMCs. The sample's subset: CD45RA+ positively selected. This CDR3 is CASKPGVGPLFF. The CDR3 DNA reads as TGTGCCAGCAAACCCGGGGTCGGCCCCCTGTTTTTT.